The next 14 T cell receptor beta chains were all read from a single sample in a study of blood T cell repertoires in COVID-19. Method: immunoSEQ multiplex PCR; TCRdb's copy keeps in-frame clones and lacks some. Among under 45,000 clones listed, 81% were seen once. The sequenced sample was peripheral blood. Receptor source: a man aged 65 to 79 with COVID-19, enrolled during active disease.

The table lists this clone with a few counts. The CDR3 DNA reads as TGCAGCGTTGATTATAGTCAGGGGGGTGAAAAACTGTTTTTT. This encodes CSVDYSQGGEKLFF. V and J are TRBV29-1 and TRBJ1-4; TRBD1 aligns across 7 bases. In germline, CDR1 is SQVTM, CDR2 ANQGSEA. The junction had 8 bases not matched to a gene; V was cut back by 3 bases and J by 7 bases. The CDR3 covers 14 residues.

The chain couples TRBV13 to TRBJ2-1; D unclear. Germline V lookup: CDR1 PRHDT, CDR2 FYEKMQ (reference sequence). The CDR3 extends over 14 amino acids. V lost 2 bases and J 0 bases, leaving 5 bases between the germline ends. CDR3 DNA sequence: TGTGCCAGCAGCTTACCTAGCTCCTACAATGAGCAGTTCTTC. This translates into CASSLPSSYNEQFF. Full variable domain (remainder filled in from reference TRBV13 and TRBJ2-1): AAGVIQSPRHLIKEKRETATLKCYPIPRHDTVYWYQQGPGQDPQFLISFYEKMQSDKGSIPDRFSAQQFSDYHSELNMSSLELGDSALYFCASSLPSSYNEQFFGPGTRLTVL.

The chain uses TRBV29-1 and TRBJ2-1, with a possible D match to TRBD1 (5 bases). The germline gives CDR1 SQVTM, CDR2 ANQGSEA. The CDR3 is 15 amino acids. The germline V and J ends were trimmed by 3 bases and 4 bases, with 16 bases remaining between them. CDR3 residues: CSVDLSRAPYNEQFF. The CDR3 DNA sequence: TGCAGCGTTGATTTGTCCAGGGCCCCGTACAATGAGCAGTTCTTC.

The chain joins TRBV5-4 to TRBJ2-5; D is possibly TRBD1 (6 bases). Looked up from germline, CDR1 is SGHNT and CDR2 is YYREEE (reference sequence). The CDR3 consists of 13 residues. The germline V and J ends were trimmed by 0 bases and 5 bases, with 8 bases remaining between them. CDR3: CASSLEGVETQYF. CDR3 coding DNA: TGTGCCAGCAGCTTGGAGGGGGTGGAGACCCAGTACTTC.

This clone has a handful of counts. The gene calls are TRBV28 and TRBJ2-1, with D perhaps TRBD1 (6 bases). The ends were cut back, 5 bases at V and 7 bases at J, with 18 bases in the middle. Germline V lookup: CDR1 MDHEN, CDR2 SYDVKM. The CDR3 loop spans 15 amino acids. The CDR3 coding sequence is TGTGCCAGCAGTCTAATACAGGGAAGTCGAAATGAGCAGTTCTTC. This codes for CASSLIQGSRNEQFF.

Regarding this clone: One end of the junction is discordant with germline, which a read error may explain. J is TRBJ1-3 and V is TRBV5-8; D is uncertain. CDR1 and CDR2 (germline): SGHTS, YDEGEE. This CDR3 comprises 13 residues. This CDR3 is CASSLVSGITIYF. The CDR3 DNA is TGTGCCAGCAGCTTGGTTTCGGGAATCACCATATATTTT.

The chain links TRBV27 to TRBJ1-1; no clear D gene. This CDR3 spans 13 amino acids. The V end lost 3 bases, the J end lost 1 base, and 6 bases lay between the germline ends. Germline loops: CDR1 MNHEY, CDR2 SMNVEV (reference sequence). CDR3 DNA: TGTGCCAGCAGTTTTATGCGGAACACTGAAGCTTTCTTT. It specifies CASSFMRNTEAFF.

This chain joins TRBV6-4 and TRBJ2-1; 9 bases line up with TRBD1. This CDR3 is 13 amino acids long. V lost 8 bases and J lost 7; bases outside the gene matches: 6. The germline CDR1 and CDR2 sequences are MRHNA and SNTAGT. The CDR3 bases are TGTGCCAGCGGACAGGGGCTAGGGAATGAGCAGTTCTTC. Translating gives CASGQGLGNEQFF.

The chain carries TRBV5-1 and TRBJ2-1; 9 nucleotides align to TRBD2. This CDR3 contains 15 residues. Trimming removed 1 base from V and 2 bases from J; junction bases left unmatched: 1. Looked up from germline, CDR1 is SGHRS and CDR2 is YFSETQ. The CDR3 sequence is CASSLTSGPYNEQFF. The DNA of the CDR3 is TGCGCCAGCAGCTTGACTAGCGGGCCCTACAATGAGCAGTTCTTC.

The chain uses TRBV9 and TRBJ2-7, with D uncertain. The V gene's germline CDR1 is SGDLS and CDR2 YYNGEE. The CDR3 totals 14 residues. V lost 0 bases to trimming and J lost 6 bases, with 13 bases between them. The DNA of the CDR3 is TGTGCCAGCAGCGTAGTTCCGGGTTTCTTCGAGCAGTACTTC. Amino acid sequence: CASSVVPGFFEQYF.

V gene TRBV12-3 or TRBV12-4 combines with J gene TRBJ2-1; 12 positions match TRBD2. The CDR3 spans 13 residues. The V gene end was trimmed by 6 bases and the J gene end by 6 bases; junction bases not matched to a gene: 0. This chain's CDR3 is CASRGLAGNEQFF. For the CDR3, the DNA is TGTGCCAGCAGGGGACTAGCGGGCAATGAGCAGTTCTTC.

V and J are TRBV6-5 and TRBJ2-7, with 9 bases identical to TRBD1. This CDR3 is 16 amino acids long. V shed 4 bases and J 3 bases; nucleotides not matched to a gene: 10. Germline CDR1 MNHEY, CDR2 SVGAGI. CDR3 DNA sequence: TGTGCCAGCAGTTCGACAGGACAGGGGATGGTCTACGAGCAGTACTTC. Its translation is CASSSTGQGMVYEQYF.

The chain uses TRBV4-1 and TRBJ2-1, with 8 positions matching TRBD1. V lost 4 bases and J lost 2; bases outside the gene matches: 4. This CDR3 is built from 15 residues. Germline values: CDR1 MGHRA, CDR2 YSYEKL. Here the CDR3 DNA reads TGCGCCAGCAGCCCTGACAGGGGTCCCTACAATGAGCAGTTCTTC. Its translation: CASSPDRGPYNEQFF.

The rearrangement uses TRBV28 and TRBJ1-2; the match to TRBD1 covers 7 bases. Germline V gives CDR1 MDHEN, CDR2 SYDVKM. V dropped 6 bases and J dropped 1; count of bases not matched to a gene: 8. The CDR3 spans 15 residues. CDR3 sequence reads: CASSPGQDFNYGYTF. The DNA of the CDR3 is TGTGCCAGCAGCCCCGGACAGGACTTTAACTATGGCTACACCTTC.